This T cell receptor beta chain appears in the sequencing data of a study of blood T cell repertoires in COVID-19. Per the study methods: Researchers report that nucleated cell counts were estimated from reference gene primer amplification. Method: immunoSEQ multiplex PCR; TCRdb's copy keeps in-frame clones and lacks some. That table gives V, J and clone size, and the DNA gave D and trimming. The table shows some 130,000 clones, with roughly two thirds occurring only once. The CDR3 length is 14 residues. Unmatched junction bases numbered 2, after V lost 7 bases and J lost 0 bases. CDR1 is SGHDN and CDR2 is FVKESK in the germline V gene. This clone has more than one count but fewer than ten.

The clonotype comes from a woman in her 70s with acute or convalescent COVID-19. The chain uses TRBV14 and TRBJ2-1; TRBD1 matches at 8 bases. The sample was peripheral blood. This CDR3 reads CASTGQGSYNEQFF. DNA for the CDR3: TGTGCCAGCACAGGACAGGGCTCCTACAATGAGCAGTTCTTC.